This entry concerns a single T cell receptor (beta chain). Original analysis: Researchers report that nucleated cell counts were estimated from reference gene primer amplification. This table comes from immunoSEQ multiplex PCR, and its TCRdb copy is limited to in-frame clones, with some not included. The D gene and trimming were derived from the DNA, and the V and J assignments and clone size from that table. Among 130,000 or so clones listed, roughly 90% were seen once. This sample was taken from a study of blood T cell repertoires in COVID-19. Overall study: Spain, Italy and the United States supplied samples that represented acute and convalescent COVID-19. Sample material is recorded as cDNA or gDNA derived from T cells, B-cell-depleted T cells, or PBMCs.

CDR3 length: 13 residues. V lost 4 bases and J lost 4, with 10 bases in between. Germline V gene sequence: CDR1 SQVTM, CDR2 ANQGSEA. The receptor was isolated from a man aged 50 to 59 with acute or convalescent COVID-19. The sample was peripheral blood. The V call is TRBV29-1, the J call TRBJ2-2; D is uncertain. The CDR3 nucleotides read TGCAGCGTTGCCGCGTATAGCACCGGGGAGCTGTTTTTT. Encoded protein: CSVAAYSTGELFF.